Listed here is a single TCR beta chain. Its antigen is still unknown. A J-beta primer mix and a sample-barcoded 5' primer were used in a second PCR of roughly 6 to 12 cycles. TCRdb re-called the 5' RACE reads through MiXCR, storing one row per CDR3 protein. The data hold over 1,500,000 distinct CDR3 sequences, with approximately 39% observed a single time. The record originates from a study of blood T cells in healthy people across ages. Whole-study results and caveats: A strong correlation was found between TCR beta diversity and the percentage of naive T cells. The recorded TCR beta diversity per million T cells decreased in a roughly linear manner with age.

Per the germline V gene, CDR1 is SGHRS and CDR2 is YFSETQ. Between the trimmed V and J ends, which lost 4 bases and 8 bases, there was a span of 13 bases. The CDR3 sequence is 13 residues long. This TCR was sampled from a human donor in good health. This chain uses TRBV5-1 with TRBJ2-1; D may correspond to TRBD1 or TRBD2 (5 bases each). Sequencing was done on a sample of blood. CDR3 DNA sequence: TGCGCCAGCAGCCAGGGACGTCGGGATGAGCAGTTCTTC. It specifies CASSQGRRDEQFF.